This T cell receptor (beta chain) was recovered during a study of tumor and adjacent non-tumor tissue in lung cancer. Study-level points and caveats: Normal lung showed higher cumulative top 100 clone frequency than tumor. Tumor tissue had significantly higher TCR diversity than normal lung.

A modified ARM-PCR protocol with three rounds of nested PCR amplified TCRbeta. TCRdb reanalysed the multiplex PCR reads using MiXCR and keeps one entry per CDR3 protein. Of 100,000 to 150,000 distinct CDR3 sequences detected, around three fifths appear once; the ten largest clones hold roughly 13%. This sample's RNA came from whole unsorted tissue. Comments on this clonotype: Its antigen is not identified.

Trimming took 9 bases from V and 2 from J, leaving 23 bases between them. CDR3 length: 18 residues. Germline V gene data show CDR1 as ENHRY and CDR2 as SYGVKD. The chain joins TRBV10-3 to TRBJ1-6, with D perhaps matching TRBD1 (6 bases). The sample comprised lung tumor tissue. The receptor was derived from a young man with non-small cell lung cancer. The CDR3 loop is CAIRAGGDVYTYNSPLHF. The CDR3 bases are TGTGCCATTCGGGCGGGGGGCGACGTGTACACCTATAATTCACCCCTCCACTTT.